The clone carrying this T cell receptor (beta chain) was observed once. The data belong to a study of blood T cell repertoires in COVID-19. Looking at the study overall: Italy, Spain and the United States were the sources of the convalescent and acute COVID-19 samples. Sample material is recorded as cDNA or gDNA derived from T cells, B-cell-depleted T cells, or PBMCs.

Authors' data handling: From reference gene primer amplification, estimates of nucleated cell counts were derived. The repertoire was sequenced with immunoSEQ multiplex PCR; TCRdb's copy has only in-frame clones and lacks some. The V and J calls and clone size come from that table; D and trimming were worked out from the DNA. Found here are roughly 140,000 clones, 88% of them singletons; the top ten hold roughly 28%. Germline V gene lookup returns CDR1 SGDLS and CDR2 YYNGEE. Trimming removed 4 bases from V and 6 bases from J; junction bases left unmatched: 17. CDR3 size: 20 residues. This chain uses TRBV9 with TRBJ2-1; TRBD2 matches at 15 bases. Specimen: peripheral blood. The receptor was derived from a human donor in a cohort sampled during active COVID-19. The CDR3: CASSPPGLAGGRLLFNEQFF. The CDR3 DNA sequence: TGTGCCAGCAGCCCACCGGGACTAGCGGGGGGCCGACTATTGTTCAATGAGCAGTTCTTC.